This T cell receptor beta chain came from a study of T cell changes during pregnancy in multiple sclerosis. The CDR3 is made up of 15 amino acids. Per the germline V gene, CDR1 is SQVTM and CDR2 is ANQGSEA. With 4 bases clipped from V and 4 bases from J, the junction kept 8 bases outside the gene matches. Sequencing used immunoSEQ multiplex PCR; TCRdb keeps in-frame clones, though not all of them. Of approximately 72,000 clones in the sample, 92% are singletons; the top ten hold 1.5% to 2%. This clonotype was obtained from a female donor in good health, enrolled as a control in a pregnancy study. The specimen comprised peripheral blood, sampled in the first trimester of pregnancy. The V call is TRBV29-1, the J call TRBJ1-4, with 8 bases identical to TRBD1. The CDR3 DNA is TGCAGCGTTGTGGGACAGGTCGGAGATAATGAAAAACTGTTTTTT. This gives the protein CSVVGQVGDNEKLFF.